The rows below give T cell receptor beta chains drawn from one sample of a study of shared clonotypes between healthy human individuals. Here immunoSEQ multiplex PCR was the method, and the copy in TCRdb shows in-frame clones only, minus some. The sample consists of about 1.5 million clones, around 97% of them appearing once. Input material: naive CD4+ T cells sorted from blood. These receptors were collected from a man younger than 40 in good health. Both conserved end residues are part of each CDR3. A D gene is named only where the DNA matches it firmly. Clone size is not always given. Where it is, it says once, few, many or a class for expanded clones.

d_gene: NA
abundance: once
len: 14
v_gene: TRBV7-9
CDR3aa: CASSLERLTDTQYF

d_gene: TRBD2
abundance: NA
len: 17
v_gene: TRBV9
CDR3aa: CASRDDPTSGSSGTQYF

d_gene: TRBD1
abundance: NA
len: 13
v_gene: TRBV5-1
CDR3aa: CASGQGVTYEQYF

d_gene: TRBD1
abundance: NA
len: 15
v_gene: TRBV27
CDR3aa: CASSVTGGWNTEAFF

d_gene: NA
abundance: NA
len: 17
v_gene: TRBV21-1
CDR3aa: CASSKMAGQGPFYGYTF

d_gene: NA
abundance: NA
len: 13
v_gene: TRBV18
CDR3aa: CASSPYSRDTQYF

d_gene: TRBD1
abundance: once
len: 12
v_gene: TRBV27
CDR3aa: CASSFHRGREYF

d_gene: NA
abundance: NA
len: 13
v_gene: TRBV10-2
CDR3aa: CASSDYGRYPQHF

d_gene: NA
abundance: NA
len: 14
v_gene: TRBV27
CDR3aa: CASSLGGVGTEAFF

d_gene: NA
abundance: NA
len: 15
v_gene: TRBV4-1
CDR3aa: CASSPAGFSGNTIYF

d_gene: NA
abundance: NA
len: 12
v_gene: TRBV9
CDR3aa: CASSSPRVTQYF

d_gene: NA
abundance: once
len: 12
v_gene: TRBV4-2
CDR3aa: CASSQARYGYTF

d_gene: TRBD1
abundance: NA
len: 20
v_gene: TRBV4-3
CDR3aa: CASTLEETGVVSFSNQPQHF